The rows below give T cell receptor beta chains drawn from one sample of a study of blood T cell repertoires in COVID-19. The table came from immunoSEQ multiplex PCR; TCRdb's copy has only in-frame clones and leaves some out. This sample yields 85,000 to 130,000 clones, of which nearly 90% are seen a single time; about 6.3% belongs to the top ten. Input material: peripheral blood. These receptors originate from a woman aged 55-70 years with acute or convalescent COVID-19. Each CDR3 is given without its conserved first and last residue. Fields, in order: CDR3 length, J gene, V gene, CDR3 protein.

CDR3 length: 14; J gene: TRBJ1-4; V gene: TRBV6-1; CDR3 protein: ASSGFGQAPNEKLF
CDR3 length: 12; J gene: TRBJ2-7; V gene: TRBV9; CDR3 protein: ASSADGLSYEQY
CDR3 length: 13; J gene: TRBJ2-1; V gene: TRBV7-9; CDR3 protein: ASSLGLAALDEQF
CDR3 length: 13; J gene: TRBJ1-1; V gene: TRBV5-5; CDR3 protein: ASSLAGGVHTEAF
CDR3 length: 12; J gene: TRBJ1-2; V gene: TRBV19; CDR3 protein: ASVRGAGLYGYT
CDR3 length: 12; J gene: TRBJ1-1; V gene: TRBV3-1/TRBV3-2; CDR3 protein: ASSTNIRNTEAF
CDR3 length: 13; J gene: TRBJ2-1; V gene: TRBV19; CDR3 protein: ASRGGLAGWNEQF
CDR3 length: 12; J gene: TRBJ2-1; V gene: TRBV15; CDR3 protein: ATSRGTSGRGQF
CDR3 length: 12; J gene: TRBJ1-5; V gene: TRBV6-5; CDR3 protein: ASSFLGRDQPQH
CDR3 length: 12; J gene: TRBJ1-6; V gene: TRBV5-8; CDR3 protein: ASSRDRSGSPLH
CDR3 length: 14; J gene: TRBJ2-5; V gene: TRBV7-3; CDR3 protein: ASSRSAGGGEETQY
CDR3 length: 13; J gene: TRBJ1-5; V gene: TRBV28; CDR3 protein: ASSPSDRPNQPQH
CDR3 length: 11; J gene: TRBJ1-1; V gene: TRBV27; CDR3 protein: ASSLGRGTEAF
CDR3 length: 13; J gene: TRBJ2-7; V gene: TRBV27; CDR3 protein: ASGPSSGTPYEQY
CDR3 length: 10; J gene: TRBJ2-7; V gene: TRBV5-1; CDR3 protein: ASSREGGEQY
CDR3 length: 14; J gene: TRBJ2-7; V gene: TRBV15; CDR3 protein: ATSRDTAGWRDEQY
CDR3 length: 10; J gene: TRBJ1-1; V gene: TRBV12-3/TRBV12-4; CDR3 protein: ASSLEGVEAF
CDR3 length: 12; J gene: TRBJ1-2; V gene: TRBV11-3; CDR3 protein: ASSFDSLNYGYT
CDR3 length: 12; J gene: TRBJ2-3; V gene: TRBV11-2; CDR3 protein: ASSPRRQADTQY
CDR3 length: 11; J gene: TRBJ1-2; V gene: TRBV11-2; CDR3 protein: ASSLVAGNRYT
CDR3 length: 14; J gene: TRBJ2-1; V gene: TRBV6-5; CDR3 protein: ASSYGTSGTYNEQF
CDR3 length: 12; J gene: TRBJ2-3; V gene: TRBV5-6; CDR3 protein: ASSQGLALDTQY
CDR3 length: 11; J gene: TRBJ1-5; V gene: TRBV29-1; CDR3 protein: SVRDGGNQPQH
CDR3 length: 12; J gene: TRBJ2-7; V gene: TRBV5-1; CDR3 protein: ASSLRGQGYEQY
CDR3 length: 13; J gene: TRBJ2-5; V gene: TRBV7-3; CDR3 protein: ASSLSSGSDKTQY
CDR3 length: 12; J gene: TRBJ2-7; V gene: TRBV14; CDR3 protein: ASSQDLVSYEQY
CDR3 length: 11; J gene: TRBJ2-7; V gene: TRBV5-1; CDR3 protein: ASSRGVAGGTY
CDR3 length: 13; J gene: TRBJ1-6; V gene: TRBV9; CDR3 protein: ASSRWGEGDSPLH
CDR3 length: 14; J gene: TRBJ1-6; V gene: TRBV5-1; CDR3 protein: ASSLELGREDSPLH
CDR3 length: 13; J gene: TRBJ2-1; V gene: TRBV28; CDR3 protein: ASSETVSSYNEQF
CDR3 length: 12; J gene: TRBJ2-3; V gene: TRBV21-1; CDR3 protein: ASSKVGDTDTQY
CDR3 length: 12; J gene: TRBJ1-6; V gene: TRBV6-2/TRBV6-3; CDR3 protein: ASSYTGYNSPLH
CDR3 length: 15; J gene: TRBJ2-5; V gene: TRBV2; CDR3 protein: ASKYDGTSGRLETQY
CDR3 length: 12; J gene: TRBJ1-5; V gene: TRBV2; CDR3 protein: ASSETGSNQPQH
CDR3 length: 12; J gene: TRBJ1-6; V gene: TRBV7-2; CDR3 protein: ASSLGGKSPPLH
CDR3 length: 13; J gene: TRBJ1-1; V gene: TRBV11-2; CDR3 protein: ASSPQGQMNTEAF
CDR3 length: 14; J gene: TRBJ2-3; V gene: TRBV24-1; CDR3 protein: ATSEGTSGRGNTQY
CDR3 length: 13; J gene: TRBJ1-6; V gene: TRBV3-1/TRBV3-2; CDR3 protein: ASSVSGTGGSPLH
CDR3 length: 9; J gene: TRBJ2-5; V gene: TRBV4-2; CDR3 protein: ASSSQETQY
CDR3 length: 11; J gene: TRBJ1-2; V gene: TRBV2; CDR3 protein: ASKVPEGYGYT
CDR3 length: 13; J gene: TRBJ1-1; V gene: TRBV5-1; CDR3 protein: ASSLVRGGSTEAF
CDR3 length: 12; J gene: TRBJ2-3; V gene: TRBV12-5; CDR3 protein: ASGLGGNSDTQY